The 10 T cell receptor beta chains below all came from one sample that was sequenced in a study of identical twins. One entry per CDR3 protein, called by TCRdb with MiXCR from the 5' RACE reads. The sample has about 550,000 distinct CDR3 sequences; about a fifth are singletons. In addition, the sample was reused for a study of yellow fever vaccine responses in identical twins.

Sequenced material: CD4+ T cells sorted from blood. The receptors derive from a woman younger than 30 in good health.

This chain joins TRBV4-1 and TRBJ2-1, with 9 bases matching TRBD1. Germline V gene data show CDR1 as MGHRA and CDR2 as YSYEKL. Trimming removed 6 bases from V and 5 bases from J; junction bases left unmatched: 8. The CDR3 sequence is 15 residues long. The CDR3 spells CASSTWDRDHNEQFF. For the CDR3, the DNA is TGCGCCAGCAGTACTTGGGACAGGGATCACAATGAGCAGTTCTTC.

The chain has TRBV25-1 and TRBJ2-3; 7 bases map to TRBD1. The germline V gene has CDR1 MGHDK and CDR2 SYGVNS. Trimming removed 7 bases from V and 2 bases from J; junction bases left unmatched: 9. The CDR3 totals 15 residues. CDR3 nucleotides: TGTGCCAGCATGCCCCGACAGGGCCCCACAGATACGCAGTATTTT. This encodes CASMPRQGPTDTQYF.

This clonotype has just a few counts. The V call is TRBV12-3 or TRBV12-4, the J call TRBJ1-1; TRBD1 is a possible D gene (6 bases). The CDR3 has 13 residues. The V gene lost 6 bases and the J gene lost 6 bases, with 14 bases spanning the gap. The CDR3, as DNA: TGTGCCAGCAGACAGGGATTGATGCCTGAAGCTTTCTTT. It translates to CASRQGLMPEAFF.

DNA for the CDR3: TGTGCCACGAACCCGACTAGCGGGAGGTCGGGAGAGCAGTACTTC. Residues: CATNPTSGRSGEQYF. This chain joins TRBV10-3 and TRBJ2-7; 13 bases map to TRBD2. The CDR3 runs 15 residues. V trimming: 10 bases; J trimming: 7 bases; junction bases outside the gene matches: 13. The V gene's germline CDR1 is ENHRY and CDR2 SYGVKD.

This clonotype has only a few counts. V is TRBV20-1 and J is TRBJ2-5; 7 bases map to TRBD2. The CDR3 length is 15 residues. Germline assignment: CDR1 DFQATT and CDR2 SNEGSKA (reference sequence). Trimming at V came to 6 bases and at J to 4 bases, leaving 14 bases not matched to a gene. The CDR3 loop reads CSAPTPKSGGETQYF. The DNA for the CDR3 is TGCAGTGCCCCTACTCCTAAGTCGGGGGGAGAGACCCAGTACTTC.

CDR3 nucleotides: TGTGCCAGCAGGCAATCAGGGAAAAGCTCTGGAAACACCATATATTTT. Residues: CASRQSGKSSGNTIYF. The chain joins TRBV27 to TRBJ1-3, with D possibly TRBD1 on 5 matching bases. V was pared by 6 bases and J by 0 bases, with 15 bases between. CDR3 length equals 16 residues. The germline gives CDR1 MNHEY, CDR2 SMNVEV (reference sequence).

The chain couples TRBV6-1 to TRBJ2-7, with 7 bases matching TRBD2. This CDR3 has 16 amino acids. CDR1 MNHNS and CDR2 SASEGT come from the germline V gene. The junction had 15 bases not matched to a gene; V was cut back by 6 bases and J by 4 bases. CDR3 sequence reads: CASRARLADPGYEQYV. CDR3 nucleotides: TGTGCCAGCAGAGCCCGGCTAGCGGACCCTGGGTACGAGCAGTACGTC.

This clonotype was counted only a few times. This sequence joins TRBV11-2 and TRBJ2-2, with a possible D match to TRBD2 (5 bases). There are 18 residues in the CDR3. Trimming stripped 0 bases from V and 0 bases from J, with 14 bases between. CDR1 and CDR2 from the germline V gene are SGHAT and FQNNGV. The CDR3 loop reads CASSLEGWGAANTGELFF. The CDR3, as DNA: TGTGCCAGCAGCTTAGAGGGGTGGGGAGCTGCGAACACCGGGGAGCTGTTTTTT.

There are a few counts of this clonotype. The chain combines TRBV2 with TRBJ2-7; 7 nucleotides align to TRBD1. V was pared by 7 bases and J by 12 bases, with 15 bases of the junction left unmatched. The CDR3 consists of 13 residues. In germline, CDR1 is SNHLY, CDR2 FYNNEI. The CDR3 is CASNYHPTGFRYF. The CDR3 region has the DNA TGTGCCAGCAATTACCATCCGACAGGGTTTCGGTACTTC.

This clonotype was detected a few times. CDR3 coding DNA: TGCGCCAGCGGACGACAGGGCGGATCGGGGACTGAAGCTTTCTTT. This codes for CASGRQGGSGTEAFF. The chain employs TRBV5-1 and TRBJ1-1, with TRBD1 matching 7 bases. Germline V lookup: CDR1 SGHRS, CDR2 YFSETQ. After removal of 7 bases from V and 5 bases from J, the junction contained 14 bases not matched to a gene. This CDR3 contains 15 residues.